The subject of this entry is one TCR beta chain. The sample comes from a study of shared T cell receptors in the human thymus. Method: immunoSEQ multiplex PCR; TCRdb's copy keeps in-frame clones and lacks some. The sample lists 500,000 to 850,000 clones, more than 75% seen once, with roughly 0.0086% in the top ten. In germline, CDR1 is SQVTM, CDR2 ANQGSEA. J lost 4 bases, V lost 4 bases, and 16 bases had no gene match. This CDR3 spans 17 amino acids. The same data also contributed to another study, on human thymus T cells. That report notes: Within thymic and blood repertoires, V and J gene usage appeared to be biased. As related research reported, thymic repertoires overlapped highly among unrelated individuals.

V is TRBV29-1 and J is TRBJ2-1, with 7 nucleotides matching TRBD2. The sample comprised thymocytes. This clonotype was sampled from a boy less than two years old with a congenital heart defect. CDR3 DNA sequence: TGCAGCGTTGGGGGGTGGAGCGGGGAACTCCATTACAATGAGCAGTTCTTC. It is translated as CSVGGWSGELHYNEQFF.